The 4 T cell receptor beta chains given below trace back to one sample, sequenced in a study of T cell repertoires in cytomegalovirus infection (dated by TCRdb to between 2017 and 2020). The reads were generated on an Illumina HiSeq 1500. TCRdb ran its own pipeline on the public reads, namely fastp trimming at Q25 and MiXCR clone calling, and kept in-frame beta chains. A single entry per CDR3 protein holds the most common genes and DNA from its merged rows. This sample gives hundreds of thousands of distinct CDR3 sequences in total; roughly 15% of them show up just once. 12% of the sample is taken by the ten largest. The sample consisted of PBMCs. These receptors were collected from a human donor in good health (CMV status not recorded). Some clones in this sample may be carry-over from other donors' samples.

This clonotype was seen a handful of times. The V call is TRBV23-1, the J call TRBJ1-5; D is possibly TRBD1 (5 bases). TRBV23-1 is placed among ORFs of uncertain function. There are 15 residues in the CDR3. V was cut by 8 bases and J by 0 bases, with 14 bases left in between. The CDR3: CASSHLGGSNQPQHF. In nucleotides, the CDR3 is TGCGCCAGCTCTCACCTGGGGGGTAGCAATCAGCCCCAGCATTTT.

In this sample, this clonotype turned up many times. The chain employs TRBV7-2 and TRBJ1-5; TRBD1 might be the D (6 bases). V lost 5 bases and J 5 bases, leaving 16 bases between the germline ends. The CDR3 contains 15 residues. The germline gives CDR1 SGHTA, CDR2 FQGNSA. The CDR3 region is CASSGLTGAHQPQHF. The DNA of the CDR3 is TGTGCCAGCAGCGGACTGACGGGGGCCCATCAGCCCCAGCATTTT.

This clonotype was observed a few times. The CDR3 DNA reads as TGTGCCAGCAGCCTTCCGGGACTAGCGGGGGAGGGCAAAAACATTCAGTACTTC. Translating gives CASSLPGLAGEGKNIQYF. This chain joins TRBV7-2 and TRBJ2-4, with TRBD2 matching over 14 bases. Losses at the gene ends were 5 bases for V and 3 bases for J; bases not matched to a gene: 9. The CDR3 covers 18 residues. Germline CDR1 is SGHTA and CDR2 is FQGNSA.

Ten or more counts support this clonotype. The CDR3 spells CASSRPGQGPGTEAFF. CDR3 coding DNA: TGTGCCAGCAGTCGACCGGGACAGGGGCCGGGGACTGAAGCTTTCTTT. The chain employs TRBV28 and TRBJ1-1; the match to TRBD1 covers 10 bases. V shed 5 bases, J shed 5 bases, and the junction held 11 bases outside the gene matches. Per the germline V gene, CDR1 is MDHEN and CDR2 is SYDVKM. The CDR3 is 16 residues long.